The 16 T cell receptor beta chains presented below share a single source sample, sequenced in a study of T cell repertoires in aging, cancer and after chemotherapy. The template was genomic DNA from peripheral blood, not RNA. Multiplex touch-down PCR with TRB-A/B primers amplified rearranged V-D-J TRB sequences. TCRdb ran MiXCR on the multiplex PCR reads and lists one entry per CDR3 protein. The repertoire includes about 2,000 distinct CDR3 sequences, roughly 28% of them detected once, and about 35% sits in the top ten. Sequenced input: blood. These TCRs come from a human donor in good health.

This clonotype was detected a few times. At one end the junction does not follow the germline gene, possibly because of a read error. The rearrangement uses TRBV11-1 and TRBJ2-7, with D perhaps matching TRBD1 (6 bases). The CDR3 extends over 16 amino acids. Looked up from germline, CDR1 is SGHAT and CDR2 is FQDESV (reference sequence). The CDR3 sequence is CASSESPDRSSYEQYF. The CDR3 DNA reads TGCGCCAGCAGTGAGTCTCCCGACAGGTCCTCCTACGAGCAGTACTTC.

The chain has TRBV29-1 and TRBJ1-1; TRBD1 matches 9 bases. The CDR3 sequence is 14 residues long. The trim removed 5 bases at V and 3 bases at J, leaving 7 bases unmatched. The germline CDR1 and CDR2 sequences are SQVTM and ANQGSEA. The CDR3 reads CSVKLQGAYTEAFF. The CDR3 bases are TGCAGCGTTAAGTTACAGGGGGCGTACACTGAAGCTTTCTTT.

This chain links TRBV5-1 with TRBJ2-1; D is uncertain. CDR1 is SGHRS, CDR2 YFSETQ, per germline. The CDR3 covers 18 residues. The germline V and J ends were trimmed by 0 bases and 5 bases, with 21 bases remaining between them. The CDR3 region has the DNA TGCGCCAGCAGCTTGGCCTTGTGGCAGGCCGGCGTGGACAATGAGCAGTTCTTC. This codes for CASSLALWQAGVDNEQFF. Based on the CDR3 plus reference TRBV5-1 and TRBJ2-1, the full variable domain is KAGVTQTPRYLIKTRGQQVTLSCSPISGHRSVSWYQQTPGQGLQFLFEYFSETQRNKGNFPGRFSGRQFSNSRSEMNVSTLELGDSALYLCASSLALWQAGVDNEQFFGPGTRLTVL.

About this clonotype itself: Just one base apart from a much larger clone, this may be a read error. The chain carries TRBV27 and TRBJ2-7; D gene ambiguous. Germline V gene sequence: CDR1 MNHEY, CDR2 SMNVEV (reference sequence). The V end was cut by 5 bases, the J end by 0 bases, with 14 bases between. This CDR3 region has 15 residues. The CDR3 DNA sequence: TGTGCCAGCAGTGTCCCCCGGTCCATCTCCTACGAGCAGTACTTC. Translation: CASSVPRSISYEQYF.

The chain combines TRBV5-6 with TRBJ1-1; no reliable D call. This CDR3 spans 14 amino acids. The V gene lost 5 bases and the J gene lost 3 bases, with 14 bases spanning the gap. CDR1 and CDR2 (germline): SGHDT, YYEEEE. The CDR3 DNA sequence: TGTGCCAGCAGGAAAGAAATCTCGGACACTGAAGCTTTCTTT. Its translation: CASRKEISDTEAFF.

V is TRBV13 and J is TRBJ2-7, with 10 bases matching TRBD2. Trimming removed 4 bases from V and 5 bases from J; junction bases left unmatched: 11. This CDR3 is built from 16 residues. Germline V gene sequence: CDR1 PRHDT, CDR2 FYEKMQ (reference sequence). The CDR3 loop is CASSSKREGLSHEQYF. CDR3 DNA sequence: TGTGCCAGCAGCTCAAAGCGGGAGGGCCTGAGCCACGAGCAGTACTTC. Complete variable domain (other parts from reference TRBV13 and TRBJ2-7): AAGVIQSPRHLIKEKRETATLKCYPIPRHDTVYWYQQGPGQDPQFLISFYEKMQSDKGSIPDRFSAQQFSDYHSELNMSSLELGDSALYFCASSSKREGLSHEQYFGPGTRLTVT.

Of note for this clonotype: Just one base apart from a much larger clone, this may be a read error. V gene TRBV27 combines with J gene TRBJ1-2, with D perhaps matching TRBD1 (5 bases). V lost 6 bases to trimming and J lost 0 bases, with 11 bases between them. The CDR3 sequence is 14 residues long. Per germline, CDR1 MNHEY and CDR2 SMNVEV (reference sequence). The CDR3 reads CASSRRGPNYGYTF. DNA of the CDR3: TGTGCCAGCAGCCGGAGGGGACCTAACTATGGCTACACCTTC.

The V and J genes are TRBV9 and TRBJ1-4; D may be TRBD1 (6 bases). This CDR3 is built from 16 residues. Germline V gene sequence: CDR1 SGDLS, CDR2 YYNGEE. Trimming removed 0 bases at V and 8 bases at J, with 17 bases between. The CDR3 loop is CASSVERAGAREKLFF. DNA for the CDR3: TGTGCCAGCAGCGTAGAACGAGCGGGGGCTAGAGAAAAACTGTTTTTT.

In its sample, this clonotype is medium-sized (0.01 to 0.1%). V gene TRBV6-1 combines with J gene TRBJ1-5, with D perhaps matching TRBD1 (5 bases). Between the trimmed V and J ends, which lost 6 bases and 11 bases, there was a span of 14 bases. The CDR3 is 12 amino acids. In germline, CDR1 is MNHNS, CDR2 SASEGT. The CDR3 bases are TGTGCCAGCAGCACGGGGGTCCAAACCCAGCATTTT. Its protein is CASSTGVQTQHF.

This clonotype is labeled as medium-sized. This rearrangement joins TRBV12-3 or TRBV12-4 to TRBJ2-5; TRBD2 matches at 8 bases. This CDR3 is built from 15 residues. V gave up 3 bases and J gave up 3 bases; unmatched junction bases: 6. The CDR3 reads CASSFWLAGEETQYF. DNA of the CDR3: TGTGCCAGCAGTTTTTGGCTAGCGGGCGAAGAGACCCAGTACTTC.

The V call is TRBV20-1, the J call TRBJ2-7, with TRBD2 identical over 13 bases. V shed 7 bases and J 6 bases; nucleotides not matched to a gene: 9. Germline V lookup: CDR1 DFQATT, CDR2 SNEGSKA (reference sequence). The CDR3 consists of 14 residues. DNA for the CDR3: TGCAGTGTATTCGGGACTAGCGGGGATCGCGAGCAGTACTTC. Translating gives CSVFGTSGDREQYF.

This clonotype is classed as large. V gene TRBV4-3 combines with J gene TRBJ2-7; 8 bases line up with TRBD1. The CDR3 has 15 amino acids. Germline V gene sequence: CDR1 LGHNA, CDR2 YSLEER. V was clipped by 0 bases and J by 6 bases; unmatched bases: 7. The CDR3 loop reads CASSQDRGQAGEQYF. Written as DNA, the CDR3 is TGCGCCAGCAGCCAAGATCGGGGACAGGCTGGCGAGCAGTACTTC.

The CDR3, as DNA: TGTGCCAGCAGTTTAAAGGGACATTTATCTTTCTATGGCTACACCTTC. This translates into CASSLKGHLSFYGYTF. J is TRBJ1-2 and V is TRBV12-3 or TRBV12-4, with D possibly being TRBD1 (6 bases). This CDR3 is 16 amino acids long. V lost 2 bases and J 4 bases, leaving 17 bases between the germline ends.

Within the sample, this clonotype is medium-sized. V gene TRBV6-5 combines with J gene TRBJ1-1; a possible D gene is TRBD1 (6 bases). There are 13 residues in the CDR3. Trimming cost V 5 bases and J 4 bases, with 11 bases left between them. The germline V gene has CDR1 MNHEY and CDR2 SVGAGI. The CDR3: CASSRTDGTEAFF. CDR3 nucleotides: TGTGCCAGCAGTCGGACAGACGGCACTGAAGCTTTCTTT.

The chain joins TRBV6-5 to TRBJ2-5, with D possibly matching TRBD2 (5 bases). The ends were cut back, 7 bases at V and 4 bases at J, with 16 bases in the middle. The CDR3 is 14 residues long. Germline lookup yields CDR1 MNHEY and CDR2 SVGAGI. The CDR3 nucleotides are TGTGCCAGCATCAATAGCGTGAGCCCAGAGACCCAGTACTTC. It translates to CASINSVSPETQYF.

Concerning this clonotype: Being one base from a much bigger clone, this may be a read error. This chain joins TRBV5-6 and TRBJ1-2, with D uncertain. V lost 0 bases, J lost 4 bases, and 19 bases lay in between. This CDR3 is 17 amino acids long. The germline gives CDR1 SGHDT, CDR2 YYEEEE. In DNA, the CDR3 is TGTGCCAGCAGCTTGGGAGCAGAACCTCTATCCGCCTATGGCTACACCTTC. It codes for CASSLGAEPLSAYGYTF.